The sequence of this T cell receptor (beta chain) was determined in a study of cytomegalovirus exposure and HLA in healthy donors (dated by TCRdb to about 2017). General notes on the study: According to a later analysis, the 120 or so validation repertoires were produced on the same platform as the 666 repertoires of the first cohort. The aim of the study was to test whether cataloging public T cell receptors could identify signatures of past pathogen exposure. In addition to the first cohort of around 670 subjects, a separate validation cohort of 100 to 150 different subjects was used. The study combined high-throughput TCR immunosequencing, statistical association of individual TCRs with disease status, and machine learning to predict cytomegalovirus infection status.

The library was made by the immunoSEQ multiplex PCR assay. Concerning the study's data processing: To diagnose cytomegalovirus status from the catalog of TCR beta chain sequences, a statistical classification framework was built. Sourced from immuneACCESS, this table was stored by TCRdb with only in-frame sequences that have V and J called. A share of the clones is absent; for the studies checked, an unresolved V gene accounts for under half, and the remainder has no known explanation. That table is the source of V, J and clone size, and D and trimming were worked out from the DNA. This sample is represented by some 190,000 clones; roughly 88% of them were singletons. The ten largest clones represent more than 1.2% of the sample. Comment on this clone: There is no known antigen for this receptor. Base qualities are not provided; no much larger clone lies one nucleotide away.

Broader findings and caveats from the paper: In a later analysis, TCRs clustered in the first cohort were found to also tend to co-occur in the 130 or so validation repertoires, with 94% of cluster scores above 0. A later analysis lacked HLA typing for the validation cohort, so it scored co-occurrence in that cohort across all 120 repertoires. According to the authors, the approach could potentially be generalized to other disease states and immunological phenotypes. The classifier was reported to diagnose cytomegalovirus status with high specificity and sensitivity in both the original and validation cohorts. In the study, approximately 160 TCR beta chains were listed as associated with cytomegalovirus. In vitro tests confirmed that three of the cytomegalovirus-associated TCR beta chains recognize cytomegalovirus antigens. Across donors, most TCR sequences were observed very rarely, whereas some public TCRs were present in many individuals.

Sequences MDHEN (CDR1) and SYDVKM (CDR2) are obtained from the germline V gene. From its cysteine to its phenylalanine, the CDR3 spans 17 amino acids. Only the CDR3 part of the read is kept: 51 bases, read in frame from the first base. V loses 4 bases of germline sequence and J loses 10 bases, and the interval between the two ends is 23 bases. Donors formed part of the validation cohort, which comprised 120 subjects and was distinct from the first cohort of fewer than 750 subjects. Recombination linked TRBV28 to TRBJ1-6, and TRBD1 may be the D gene, going by 6 matching bases. The sequenced sample consisted of PBMCs. This sequence was found in a woman between 18 and 29 years old in good health and CMV-seronegative. The bases are TGTGCCAGCAGTTGGACATCGAATATGGGACACCGATCACCCCTCCACTTT. Its amino acids are CASSWTSNMGHRSPLHF. Supplemented by the reference TRBV28 and TRBJ1-6 proteins around the CDR3, the complete variable domain is DVKVTQSSRYLVKRTGEKVFLECVQDMDHENMFWYRQDPGLGLRLIYFSYDVKMKEKGDIPEGYSVSREKKERFSLILESASTNQTSMYLCASSWTSNMGHRSPLHFGNGTRLTVT.